Below, 26 T cell receptor beta chains from the same sample are listed, as sequenced in a study of T cells expressing NK-cell markers. TCRdb reprocessed the 5' RACE reads and stores each CDR3 protein as one record, lacking DNA. This sample's table has under 500,000 distinct CDR3 sequences. The sequenced material came from blood T cells: a sorted CD56 or NKG2C T cell subset, CD4+ or CD8+ T cells, or bulk PBMC T cells (not recorded which). These receptors were collected from a woman aged 18 to 75 in good health.

CDR3 residues: CASSYGQTAYEQYF. The chain has TRBV7-2 and TRBJ2-7; TCRdb's D call of TRBD1 is untestable without DNA. Germline assignment: CDR1 SGHTA and CDR2 FQGNSA. The CDR3 runs to 14 residues. The full variable domain, in which reference TRBV7-2 and TRBJ2-7 provide the parts outside the CDR3, is GAGVSQSPSNKVTEKGKDVELRCDPISGHTALYWYRQSLGQGLEFLIYFQGNSAPDKSGLPSDRFSAERTGGSVSTLTIQRTQQEDSAVYLCASSYGQTAYEQYFGPGTRLTVT.

The CDR3: CASSPSPAGSSYEQYF. The rearrangement uses TRBV18 and TRBJ2-7; TCRdb's D call, TRBD1, is unchecked because there is no DNA. Germline V gene lookup returns CDR1 KGHSH and CDR2 LQKENI. The CDR3 sequence is 16 residues long. Complete variable domain (other parts from reference TRBV18 and TRBJ2-7): NAGVMQNPRHLVRRRGQEARLRCSPMKGHSHVYWYRQLPEEGLKFMVYLQKENIIDESGMPKERFSAEFPKEGPSILRIQQVVRGDSAAYFCASSPSPAGSSYEQYFGPGTRLTVT.

The gene calls are TRBV5-1 and TRBJ1-6; no DNA is available, so the TRBD1 call from TCRdb remains unchecked. This CDR3 has 14 residues. Germline CDR1 reads SGHRS; CDR2 reads YFSETQ. CDR3 sequence reads: CASSPTGGNSPLHF.

The chain couples TRBV30 to TRBJ2-7. The CDR3 consists of 12 residues. Germline-derived CDR1 and CDR2 are GTSNPN and SVGIG (reference sequence). Here the CDR3 reads CAWSDRAYEQYF.

The rearrangement links TRBV11-2 to TRBJ2-2; the TCRdb call, TRBD2, lacks DNA for checking. CDR1 SGHAT and CDR2 FQNNGV come from the germline V gene. The CDR3 has 18 amino acids. Here the CDR3 reads CASSFPPERAKNTGELFF.

The V and J genes are TRBV12-3 or TRBV12-4 and TRBJ1-4; the TCRdb call, TRBD1, lacks DNA for checking. This CDR3 is built from 15 residues. The CDR3 is CASSFEGIGGRKLFF.

The V and J genes are TRBV20-1 and TRBJ2-1; with no DNA, the TCRdb D assignment of TRBD2 cannot be verified. Germline values: CDR1 DFQATT, CDR2 SNEGSKA (reference sequence). The CDR3 totals 17 residues. CDR3 loop: CSARSLAGAVSYNEQFF.

The rearrangement links TRBV3-1 to TRBJ2-2; TCRdb names TRBD1, which stays unverified in the absence of DNA. CDR1 and CDR2 from the germline V gene are LGHDT and YNNKEL (reference sequence). The CDR3 runs to 16 residues. The CDR3 loop reads CANPSPRDRDTGELFF.

The CDR3 protein is CASSRSGRAGELFF. The J gene is TRBJ2-2, the V gene TRBV5-4; TCRdb gives TRBD2 as the D gene, but with no DNA this cannot be confirmed. The CDR3 runs to 14 residues. Germline lookup yields CDR1 SGHNT and CDR2 YYREEE (reference sequence).

The gene calls are TRBV6-2 or TRBV6-3 and TRBJ2-3; the TCRdb D gene call, TRBD2, has no DNA to confirm it. The CDR3 covers 15 residues. Germline V gene sequence: CDR1 MNHEY, CDR2 SVGEGT. The CDR3 here is CASSQRRESTDTQYF.

The chain links TRBV20-1 to TRBJ2-1; as DNA is missing, the TRBD1 call by TCRdb cannot be tested. From germline, CDR1 is DFQATT and CDR2 SNEGSKA (reference sequence). The CDR3 has 14 amino acids. The CDR3 sequence is CSAPDQLSYNEQFF.

The chain carries TRBV7-8 and TRBJ2-1. Germline V gives CDR1 SGHVS, CDR2 FQNEAQ. The length of the CDR3 is 12 residues. The CDR3 protein is CASSLDIMEQFF.

The V and J genes are TRBV10-3 and TRBJ2-1. Germline CDR1 reads ENHRY; CDR2 reads SYGVKD. This CDR3 is built from 13 residues. The CDR3 sequence: CAISQSSYNEQFF.

This rearrangement joins TRBV28 to TRBJ2-5. The CDR3 is 12 amino acids. In germline, CDR1 is MDHEN, CDR2 SYDVKM. CDR3 sequence reads: CASSWLTGTQYF.

The CDR3 reads CASSRAGVAYNEQFF. The rearrangement joins TRBV5-1 to TRBJ2-1; the D call from TCRdb, TRBD2, cannot be confirmed without DNA. CDR3 length: 15 residues. CDR1 SGHRS and CDR2 YFSETQ come from the germline V gene.

The chain carries TRBV6-1 and TRBJ1-1. CDR1 and CDR2 (germline): MNHNS, SASEGT. The CDR3 is 13 amino acids. CDR3 region: CASSEHRNTEAFF.

This chain links TRBV7-2 with TRBJ2-5; TCRdb lists TRBD1, though no DNA is available to test this call. The CDR3 runs 14 residues. Germline V CDR1 and CDR2: SGHTA, FQGNSA. CDR3 sequence reads: CASSPGRSRETQYF.

J is TRBJ2-1 and V is TRBV20-1; no DNA is available, so the TRBD1 call from TCRdb remains unchecked. The CDR3 loop spans 14 amino acids. Germline values: CDR1 DFQATT, CDR2 SNEGSKA (reference sequence). CDR3 sequence: CSARADRVGIEQFF.

V is TRBV11-3 and J is TRBJ2-2; TCRdb names TRBD1, which stays unverified in the absence of DNA. The CDR3 loop spans 15 amino acids. The V gene's germline CDR1 is SGHNT and CDR2 YENEEA. The CDR3: CASSLRGANTGELFF.

The V gene is TRBV20-1, the J gene TRBJ2-1; the TCRdb D gene call, TRBD2, has no DNA to confirm it. This CDR3 has 14 residues. Per germline, CDR1 DFQATT and CDR2 SNEGSKA (reference sequence). The CDR3 is CPKNSGRIANEQFF.

The V call is TRBV5-4, the J call TRBJ2-5; with no DNA, the TCRdb D assignment of TRBD1 cannot be verified. In germline, CDR1 is SGHNT, CDR2 YYREEE (reference sequence). The CDR3 spans 16 residues. The CDR3 protein is CASSPARQGMGETQYF.

J is TRBJ2-5 and V is TRBV20-1; TCRdb picks TRBD2, but there is no DNA to check that call. The CDR3 length is 13 residues. CDR1 is DFQATT and CDR2 is SNEGSKA in the germline V gene (reference sequence). CDR3 residues: CSASFSGEETQYF.

This rearrangement joins TRBV12-3 or TRBV12-4 to TRBJ1-6. This CDR3 region has 17 residues. CDR3 amino acids: CASSPELGGSDNSPLHF.

The chain joins TRBV7-2 to TRBJ2-5; TCRdb's D call, TRBD1, is unchecked because there is no DNA. The CDR3 is made up of 14 amino acids. The germline CDR1 and CDR2 sequences are SGHTA and FQGNSA. The CDR3 sequence: CASDRGGSQETQYF.

This rearrangement joins TRBV9 to TRBJ2-3; TCRdb's D gene call, TRBD2, goes unchecked for lack of DNA. CDR3 length: 16 amino acids. CDR1 is SGDLS, CDR2 YYNGEE, per germline. CDR3 region: CASSVDGSRGVYTQYF.

The chain uses TRBV20-1 and TRBJ2-1; TCRdb selects TRBD1, and the lack of DNA leaves this call unchecked. Looked up from germline, CDR1 is DFQATT and CDR2 is SNEGSKA (reference sequence). The CDR3 has 12 amino acids. The CDR3 sequence is CRGDRSYNEQFF.